A selection of T cell receptor beta chains follows, all from one sample in a study of blood T cell repertoires in COVID-19. TCRdb's table, derived via immunoSEQ multiplex PCR, lists solely in-frame clones and lacks some. The sample gives 250,000 to 350,000 clones, approximately 90% of which show up once; approximately 2.2% is in the top ten. The sample comprised peripheral blood. All receptors derive from a man aged 18-30 years with active or convalescent COVID-19. Both conserved end residues are part of each CDR3. Each record gives: D gene, J gene, CDR3 length, clone size, V gene, CDR3 DNA, CDR3 protein. The D gene is left open where the match is weak. The size of a clone is reported for some rows only, either as once, few or many, or as a class for expanded clones.

D: .; J: TRBJ2-3; length: 12; size: .; V: TRBV5-1; DNA: TGCGCCAGCTCCTGGGTCCCGGGTACGCAGTATTTT; CDR3: CASSWVPGTQYF
D: .; J: TRBJ1-4; length: 15; size: few; V: TRBV6-5; DNA: TGTGCCAGCAGGCCTGAGGGGGTTTTGAATGAAAAACTGTTTTTT; CDR3: CASRPEGVLNEKLFF
D: .; J: TRBJ2-7; length: 12; size: .; V: TRBV27; DNA: TGTGCCAGCGGATTCCTGGGCACCGAGCAGTACTTC; CDR3: CASGFLGTEQYF
D: .; J: TRBJ1-4; length: 13; size: .; V: TRBV19; DNA: TGTGCCAGTAGTCGGCAGGGTGCTGAAAAACTGTTTTTT; CDR3: CASSRQGAEKLFF
D: TRBD2; J: TRBJ2-1; length: 18; size: few; V: TRBV2; DNA: TGTGCCAGCAGCCGGGGAGGGATAATGACTAGCGGGGCAAATGAGCAGTTCTTC; CDR3: CASSRGGIMTSGANEQFF
D: TRBD1; J: TRBJ1-5; length: 14; size: .; V: TRBV5-1; DNA: TGCGCCAGCAGCTTGGAGGGGGCTGGTCAGCCCCAGCATTTT; CDR3: CASSLEGAGQPQHF
D: .; J: TRBJ1-2; length: 15; size: .; V: TRBV5-6; DNA: TGTGCCAGCAGCTTGTGGGCGCTTCCTAACTATGGCTACACCTTC; CDR3: CASSLWALPNYGYTF
D: .; J: TRBJ1-5; length: 14; size: .; V: TRBV18; DNA: TGTGCCAGCTCACCACTCAGGGTTGGACAGCCCCAGCATTTT; CDR3: CASSPLRVGQPQHF
D: TRBD1; J: TRBJ1-1; length: 15; size: .; V: TRBV5-1; DNA: TGCGCCAGCAGCTTGGATGGGGACAGCTACACTGAAGCTTTCTTT; CDR3: CASSLDGDSYTEAFF
D: .; J: TRBJ1-3; length: 16; size: .; V: TRBV3-1/TRBV3-2; DNA: TGTGCCAGCAGCCAAGGGCTAGGGGACTCTGGAAACACCATATATTTT; CDR3: CASSQGLGDSGNTIYF
D: TRBD1; J: TRBJ1-5; length: 14; size: .; V: TRBV6-5; DNA: TGTGCCAGCAGTTACTCGACAGGGCGACAGCCCCAGCATTTT; CDR3: CASSYSTGRQPQHF
D: .; J: TRBJ2-7; length: 13; size: .; V: TRBV9; DNA: TGTGCCAGCAGCCCACAGGGTTACCACGAGCAGTACTTC; CDR3: CASSPQGYHEQYF
D: TRBD2; J: TRBJ2-7; length: 14; size: .; V: TRBV10-1; DNA: TGCGCCAGCAGTTCCGGGACTAGCCGGGCCGAGCAGTACTTC; CDR3: CASSSGTSRAEQYF
D: .; J: TRBJ1-1; length: 15; size: .; V: TRBV9; DNA: TGTGCCAGCAGCTTTGGACTGTGGCCGAACACTGAAGCTTTCTTT; CDR3: CASSFGLWPNTEAFF
D: TRBD2; J: TRBJ2-1; length: 15; size: .; V: TRBV3-1/TRBV3-2; DNA: TGTGCCAGCAGCCACGGGACTAGCGGGAGGTATGAGCAGTTCTTC; CDR3: CASSHGTSGRYEQFF
D: TRBD2; J: TRBJ2-1; length: 15; size: .; V: TRBV7-2; DNA: TGTGCCAGCAGCAGTATGCGGGGGGGTTACAATGAGCAGTTCTTC; CDR3: CASSSMRGGYNEQFF
D: TRBD1; J: TRBJ1-4; length: 15; size: .; V: TRBV7-2; DNA: TGTGCCAGCAGCTTAGAGGGGGCGGCTAATGAAAAACTGTTTTTT; CDR3: CASSLEGAANEKLFF
D: .; J: TRBJ1-6; length: 11; size: .; V: TRBV3-1/TRBV3-2; DNA: TGTGCCAGCAGCCAGGGGCAGGCCCTCCACTTT; CDR3: CASSQGQALHF
D: TRBD2; J: TRBJ2-7; length: 16; size: .; V: TRBV6-1; DNA: TGTGCCAGCAGTGATGGACTAGAGATAAGTCCCTACGAGCAGTACTTC; CDR3: CASSDGLEISPYEQYF
D: .; J: TRBJ2-7; length: 11; size: .; V: TRBV9; DNA: TGTGCCAGCAGTAGGGGATACGAGCAGTACTTC; CDR3: CASSRGYEQYF
D: .; J: TRBJ1-2; length: 12; size: .; V: TRBV9; DNA: TGTGCCAGCAGCGTAGAAGGGGGTGGCTACACCTTC; CDR3: CASSVEGGGYTF
D: .; J: TRBJ1-4; length: 12; size: .; V: TRBV29-1; DNA: TGCGCAGCGGGGAACCAAAACGAAAAACTGTTTTTT; CDR3: CAAGNQNEKLFF
D: .; J: TRBJ1-2; length: 14; size: .; V: TRBV7-9; DNA: TGTGCCAGCAGCACTGACAGCTTCACCCTCGGCTACACCTTC; CDR3: CASSTDSFTLGYTF
D: TRBD1; J: TRBJ1-2; length: 16; size: once; V: TRBV6-5; DNA: TGTGCCAGCAGTTACGGACAGGGCCAGAATAACTATGGCTACACCTTC; CDR3: CASSYGQGQNNYGYTF
D: .; J: TRBJ2-3; length: 16; size: few; V: TRBV27; DNA: TGTGCCAGCAGTTTATATCGGCGGGGATCCACAGATACGCAGTATTTT; CDR3: CASSLYRRGSTDTQYF
D: .; J: TRBJ1-2; length: 16; size: .; V: TRBV28; DNA: TGTGCCAGCAGTTTAACCGGGGGTCGTATCAACTATGGCTACACCTTC; CDR3: CASSLTGGRINYGYTF
D: .; J: TRBJ1-1; length: 13; size: .; V: TRBV18; DNA: TGTGCCAGCTCAATAGGAGGTTACACTGAAGCTTTCTTT; CDR3: CASSIGGYTEAFF
D: TRBD2; J: TRBJ2-1; length: 16; size: .; V: TRBV6-5; DNA: TGTGCCAGCAGTTTAACTAGCGGGAGGGTTTCCAATGAGCAGTTCTTC; CDR3: CASSLTSGRVSNEQFF
D: .; J: TRBJ1-1; length: 14; size: .; V: TRBV7-2; DNA: TGTGCCAGCAGCTTAGGGGACATAAACACTGAAGCTTTCTTT; CDR3: CASSLGDINTEAFF
D: .; J: TRBJ1-1; length: 17; size: .; V: TRBV6-2/TRBV6-3; DNA: TGTGCCAGCAGTTACTCGTTTCAGGGGCCGTTGAACACTGAAGCTTTCTTT; CDR3: CASSYSFQGPLNTEAFF
D: .; J: TRBJ2-1; length: 15; size: few; V: TRBV18; DNA: TGTGCCAGCTCACCTGTCCAGGTCAGGTACAATGAGCAGTTCTTC; CDR3: CASSPVQVRYNEQFF
D: TRBD1; J: TRBJ1-6; length: 15; size: .; V: TRBV6-5; DNA: TGTGCCAGCAGTTACGGGGACAGGTGGGATTCACCCCTCCACTTT; CDR3: CASSYGDRWDSPLHF
D: TRBD1; J: TRBJ1-5; length: 13; size: .; V: TRBV12-3/TRBV12-4; DNA: TGTGCCAGCAACCGACAGGGGGGTCAGCCCCAGCATTTT; CDR3: CASNRQGGQPQHF
D: TRBD2; J: TRBJ2-3; length: 15; size: .; V: TRBV2; DNA: TGTGCCAGCACCGCAGCGGGGGGGCGGGCAGATACGCAGTATTTT; CDR3: CASTAAGGRADTQYF
D: TRBD1; J: TRBJ2-2; length: 14; size: .; V: TRBV11-2; DNA: TGTGCCAGCAGCCTACAGGGGTCCACCGGGGAGCTGTTTTTT; CDR3: CASSLQGSTGELFF
D: TRBD1; J: TRBJ2-3; length: 15; size: .; V: TRBV11-2; DNA: TGTGCCAGCAGAAAAGGGGGCTACCCCACAGATACGCAGTATTTT; CDR3: CASRKGGYPTDTQYF
D: .; J: TRBJ1-1; length: 14; size: once; V: TRBV6-5; DNA: TGTGCCAGCAGCTCACAGATTTCCGACACTGAAGCTTTCTTT; CDR3: CASSSQISDTEAFF